These T cell receptor beta chains were read from a single sample in a study of T-cell reconstitution after alpha-beta-depleted transplantation in children. TCRdb called the PCR reads again in MiXCR, with one record for every CDR3 protein. This sample has 190,000 or so distinct CDR3 sequences; 6.5% to 7.5% occur once, and the top ten carry around 3.1%. The sequenced sample was PBMCs from the stem cell graft donor, obtained from the stem cell graft. These receptors all come from a human donor who donated a stem cell graft to a child with Wiskott-Aldrich syndrome. Both conserved end residues are part of each CDR3. D genes are given only for firm matches. Clone size is not always given. Where it is, it says once, few, many or a class for expanded clones.

d_call clone_size cdr3_length j_call v_call cdr3_aa cdr3_nt
TRBD2 - 17 TRBJ2-2 TRBV7-8 CASSLVLSGADTGELFF TGTGCCAGCAGCTTAGTTCTGAGCGGGGCCGACACCGGGGAGCTGTTTTTT
- many 17 TRBJ2-1 TRBV12-3/TRBV12-4 CASSSRSTGVRGDEQFF TGTGCCAGCAGTTCCCGTTCGACAGGAGTAAGAGGGGATGAGCAGTTCTTC
TRBD1 many 13 TRBJ2-7 TRBV29-1 CSGGQGPTYEQYF TGCAGCGGGGGACAGGGGCCTACCTACGAGCAGTACTTC
TRBD2 - 14 TRBJ2-7 TRBV5-1 CASGAGGLSYEQYF TGCGCCAGCGGTGCGGGAGGCCTCTCCTACGAGCAGTACTTC
TRBD2 - 15 TRBJ2-1 TRBV6-5 CASSSEREGLNEQFF TGTGCCAGCAGTTCCGAGCGGGAGGGCCTAAATGAGCAGTTCTTC
- many 17 TRBJ2-7 TRBV7-9 CASSHLPGPQGTYEQYF TGTGCCAGCAGCCACTTACCCGGTCCACAGGGTACCTACGAGCAGTACTTC
- many 14 TRBJ2-5 TRBV18 CASSPQASRETQYF TGTGCCAGCTCACCACAGGCTAGCAGGGAGACCCAGTACTTC
- many 10 TRBJ2-5 TRBV20-1 CSATGAAQYF TGCAGTGCCACGGGGGCGGCCCAGTACTTC
TRBD1 many 14 TRBJ2-2 TRBV24-1 CATSGQGATGELFF TGTGCCACCAGTGGTCAGGGGGCGACCGGGGAGCTGTTTTTT
- many 13 TRBJ2-7 TRBV12-3/TRBV12-4 CASSRDTAYEQYF TGTGCCAGCAGTCGGGACACCGCCTACGAGCAGTACTTC
TRBD2 many 15 TRBJ2-7 TRBV3-1 CASSGRLAGPYEQYF TGTGCCAGCAGCGGCCGCCTAGCGGGGCCCTACGAGCAGTACTTC